This T cell receptor beta chain came from a study of T cells in women clearing cervical HPV infection. A word on this clone: Antigen unknown. The CDR3 is cut off 3 residues early in the read; its end comes from the germline J gene.

Overall study findings and caveats: CIN3+ cases had significantly higher TCR repertoire richness than controls, but evenness did not differ.

Looked up from germline, CDR1 is SGDLS and CDR2 is YYNGEE. V was pared by 4 bases and J by 7 bases, with 15 bases between. The CDR3 loop spans 15 amino acids. Sequenced by immunoSEQ multiplex PCR; TCRdb stores in-frame clones only, minus some. The sample table sets out 40,000 to 55,000 clones. Sequenced input: blood buffy coat. V and J are TRBV9 and TRBJ1-6, with a possible D match to TRBD1 (6 bases). This clonotype originated in a woman aged 18 to 75 with a cervical HPV16 infection that either progressed to CIN3+ or cleared (not recorded which). CDR3 bases read: TGTGCCAGCAGCCAAGCGACAGGTGGCAATTCACCC. Translated: CASSQATGGNSP. The whole CDR3 reads CASSQATGGNSPLHF.